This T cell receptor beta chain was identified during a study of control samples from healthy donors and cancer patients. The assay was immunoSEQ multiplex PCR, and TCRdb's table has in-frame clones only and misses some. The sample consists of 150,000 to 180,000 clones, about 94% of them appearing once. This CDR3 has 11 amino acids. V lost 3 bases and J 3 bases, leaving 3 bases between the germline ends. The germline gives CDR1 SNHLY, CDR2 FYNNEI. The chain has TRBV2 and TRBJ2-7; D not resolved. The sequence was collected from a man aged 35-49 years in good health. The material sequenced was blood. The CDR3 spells CASSDGYEQYF. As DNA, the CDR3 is TGTGCCAGCAGTGACGGCTACGAGCAGTACTTC. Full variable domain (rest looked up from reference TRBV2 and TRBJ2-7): EPEVTQTPSHQVTQMGQEVILRCVPISNHLYFYWYRQILGQKVEFLVSFYNNEISEKSEIFDDQFSVERPDGSNFTLKIRSTKLEDSAMYFCASSDGYEQYFGPGTRLTVT.